This T cell receptor (beta chain) was identified during a study of blood T cell repertoires in COVID-19. Study-level information: Sources were T cells, B-cell-depleted T cells, or PBMCs; the material itself was cDNA or gDNA.

Per the authors' pipeline: By means of reference gene primer amplification, nucleated cell counts were estimated. Produced via immunoSEQ multiplex PCR; TCRdb's table is partial and in-frame only. Clone size and the V and J calls come from that table; the DNA yielded D and trimming. This sample has a few hundred thousand clones; 65% to 90% occur once, and the top ten carry more than 1.5%. From germline, CDR1 is PRHDT and CDR2 FYEKMQ (reference sequence). J was trimmed by 2 bases and V by 0 bases; bases with no gene match: 1. The CDR3 has 15 residues. Sequenced material: PBMCs or T cells enriched from blood (not recorded which). The receptor was isolated from a man aged 35-49 years who had recovered from COVID-19. This sequence joins TRBV13 and TRBJ2-1; 7 bases are shared with TRBD2. CDR3 sequence (DNA): TGTGCCAGCAGCTTAGGCCGGGGGGCCTACAATGAGCAGTTCTTC. Protein sequence: CASSLGRGAYNEQFF.